The 4 T cell receptor beta chains reported below all come from one sample, sequenced in a study of T cell changes during pregnancy in multiple sclerosis. The assay was immunoSEQ multiplex PCR, and TCRdb's table has in-frame clones only and misses some. Among about 31,000 clones, about 90% were seen once, and the ten largest hold around 0.77%. This material consisted of CD4+ T cells from peripheral blood mononuclear cells, taken in the first trimester of pregnancy. Receptors originate from a female donor in good health, enrolled as a control in a pregnancy study.

This clone has just one count. The gene calls are TRBV30 and TRBJ2-5; TRBD2 matches at 10 bases. Germline lookup yields CDR1 GTSNPN and CDR2 SVGIG (reference sequence). Trimming cost V 0 bases and J 6 bases; bases outside gene matches: 7. The CDR3 is 15 amino acids. The chain's CDR3 is CAWSVLSGGGKTQYF. The CDR3 DNA reads TGTGCCTGGAGTGTACTAAGCGGGGGGGGAAAGACCCAGTACTTC.

The J gene is TRBJ2-7, the V gene TRBV2, with D perhaps TRBD1 (5 bases). The germline CDR1 and CDR2 sequences are SNHLY and FYNNEI. V lost 6 bases, J lost 6 bases, and 9 bases lay in between. The CDR3 is 11 residues long. The CDR3 protein is CASSGQIEQYF. As DNA, the CDR3 is TGTGCCAGCAGCGGACAAATCGAGCAGTACTTC.

The genes are TRBV10-3 and TRBJ2-7; the match to TRBD1 covers 7 bases. V gave up 8 bases and J gave up 2 bases; unmatched junction bases: 9. The CDR3 extends over 14 amino acids. Germline assignment: CDR1 ENHRY and CDR2 SYGVKD. CDR3 loop: CAIGPGTEAYEQYF. As DNA, the CDR3 is TGTGCCATCGGCCCCGGGACAGAGGCCTACGAGCAGTACTTC.

This clone was seen just once. V is TRBV30 and J is TRBJ2-3; 11 bases match TRBD1. After removal of 5 bases from V and 7 bases from J, the junction contained 5 bases not matched to a gene. The CDR3 is 13 residues long. Germline V gene lookup returns CDR1 GTSNPN and CDR2 SVGIG (reference sequence). CDR3 in DNA: TGTGCCTGGGGACAGGGGGCCGGGAATACGCAGTATTTT. This gives the protein CAWGQGAGNTQYF.